These 23 T cell receptor beta chains share one sample of origin, sequenced in a study of T cells in Graves' hyperthyroidism and ophthalmopathy. There were TCR beta CDR3 regions amplified from RNA transcripts. Researchers ran a first-round RT-PCR on the TCR CDR3 using the HTBI primer set. TCRdb called the multiplex PCR reads again in MiXCR, with one record for every CDR3 protein. The sample carries over 150,000 distinct CDR3 sequences, over 15% recorded once. The sample taken for sequencing was blood. The receptors were gathered from a woman in her fifties or sixties with Graves' hyperthyroidism.

This clonotype was counted ten times or more. V is TRBV24-1 and J is TRBJ2-3, with a possible D match to TRBD1 (5 bases). Germline CDR1 KGHDR, CDR2 SFDVKD. The CDR3 length is 16 residues. Trimming shortened V by 1 base and J by 0 bases, and 10 bases separated the two germline ends. The CDR3 loop reads CATSDLGGASTDTQYF. The DNA for the CDR3 is TGTGCCACCAGTGATTTAGGTGGGGCAAGCACAGATACGCAGTATTTT.

The rearrangement uses TRBV5-6 and TRBJ2-3; 7 nucleotides align to TRBD1. This CDR3 has 15 amino acids. Germline CDR1 SGHDT, CDR2 YYEEEE. Germline trimming cut 3 bases from V and 1 base from J; bases unmatched to any gene: 5. CDR3 loop: CASSWGTDRTDTQYF. In DNA form, the CDR3 reads TGTGCCAGCAGCTGGGGGACAGACCGCACAGATACGCAGTATTTT.

This clonotype has ten or more counts. This CDR3 is CASSLRAYEQYF. The CDR3 DNA sequence: TGTGCCAGCAGTTTGAGGGCCTACGAGCAGTACTTC. This chain connects TRBV28 to TRBJ2-7; tentatively, D is TRBD2 (5 bases). Germline V CDR1 and CDR2: MDHEN, SYDVKM. The CDR3 has 12 residues. Trimming cost V 3 bases and J 2 bases, with 5 bases left between them.

The rearrangement links TRBV27 to TRBJ2-5, with D unclear. The V end was cut by 4 bases, the J end by 1 base, with 16 bases between. The CDR3 is 16 residues long. From germline, CDR1 is MNHEY and CDR2 SMNVEV (reference sequence). Written as DNA, the CDR3 is TGTGCCAGCAGTTCCCGACTCCCCTCCTTCCAAGAGACCCAGTACTTC. It specifies CASSSRLPSFQETQYF.

A word on this clonotype: The junction departs from the called germline gene at one end, perhaps through a read error. The chain is built from TRBV3-1 and TRBJ2-7; weak D call: TRBD2 (5 bases). The CDR3 totals 14 residues. Germline CDR1 LGHDT, CDR2 YNNKEL (reference sequence). The CDR3, as DNA: TGTGCCGGCAGCCATGCGACGGACTTATACGAGCAGTACTTC. Its protein is CAGSHATDLYEQYF.

The V and J genes are TRBV20-1 and TRBJ2-3; D ambiguous. V dropped 2 bases and J dropped 0 bases, with 15 bases sitting between them. Germline V gene sequence: CDR1 DFQATT, CDR2 SNEGSKA (reference sequence). The CDR3 is 16 amino acids. CDR3 residues: CSARSDDLASTDTQYF. The DNA for the CDR3 is TGCAGTGCTAGATCCGACGACTTAGCTAGCACAGATACGCAGTATTTT.

This chain uses TRBV5-1 with TRBJ2-3; 8 bases match TRBD1. The CDR3 consists of 17 residues. V shed 3 bases, J shed 1 base, and the junction held 10 bases outside the gene matches. The germline V gene has CDR1 SGHRS and CDR2 YFSETQ. The CDR3 DNA sequence: TGCGCCAGCAGCTCGGGGATGACAGGGGATGGCACAGATACGCAGTATTTT. Residues: CASSSGMTGDGTDTQYF.

This chain joins TRBV2 and TRBJ1-2, with D unclear. The CDR3 extends over 13 amino acids. From germline, CDR1 is SNHLY and CDR2 FYNNEI. V lost 6 bases, J lost 1 base, and 9 bases lay in between. The CDR3: CASRTDDNYGYTF. The CDR3 DNA sequence: TGTGCCAGCAGGACGGACGATAACTATGGCTACACCTTC.

This clonotype was observed many times. The V and J genes are TRBV25-1 and TRBJ1-2, with unresolved D. This CDR3 has 13 amino acids. V gave up 2 bases and J gave up 8 bases, with 12 bases separating them. CDR1 is MGHDK and CDR2 is SYGVNS in the germline V gene. The CDR3 coding sequence is TGTGCCAGCAGTGAAGGGCCCTCCGGGGGCTACACCTTC. Translating it yields CASSEGPSGGYTF.

This clonotype was counted at least ten times. A junction boundary mismatches the germline segment, possibly from a read error. The chain recombines TRBV6-2 or TRBV6-3 with TRBJ2-7, with 9 bases aligning to TRBD1. Germline CDR1 reads MNHEY; CDR2 reads SVGEGT. The CDR3 sequence is 14 residues long. The CDR3 region is CASTYRDRAKEQYF. The CDR3 region has the DNA TGTGCCAGCACTTACAGGGACAGGGCGAAAGAGCAGTACTTC.

Ten or more counts support this clonotype. The J gene is TRBJ2-2, the V gene TRBV7-2; D gene uncertain. V lost 1 base and J lost 6, with 6 bases in between. Germline values: CDR1 SGHTA, CDR2 FQGNSA. The CDR3 covers 13 residues. CDR3 sequence reads: CASSLVAAGELFF. The CDR3 bases are TGTGCCAGCAGCTTAGTAGCCGCCGGGGAGCTGTTTTTT.

This clonotype was picked up many times. The genes are TRBV29-1 and TRBJ1-2; unclear D gene. The CDR3 contains 14 residues. The V end was cut by 6 bases, the J end by 4 bases, with 18 bases between. Per the germline V gene, CDR1 is SQVTM and CDR2 is ANQGSEA. The CDR3 is CSVPQSSKTYGYTF. CDR3 sequence (DNA): TGCAGCGTCCCTCAGTCCTCCAAGACCTATGGCTACACCTTC.

This chain joins TRBV6-2 or TRBV6-3 and TRBJ2-5; D is uncertain. V was shortened by 5 bases and J by 5 bases, with 6 bases between the two germline ends. The CDR3 extends over 11 amino acids. Germline loops: CDR1 MNHEY, CDR2 SVGEGT. CDR3 loop: CASSVTETQYF. CDR3 sequence (DNA): TGTGCCAGCAGTGTAACGGAGACCCAGTACTTC.

This clonotype was found many times. V is TRBV27 and J is TRBJ1-5; unclear D gene. The CDR3 has 15 residues. Germline V gene sequence: CDR1 MNHEY, CDR2 SMNVEV (reference sequence). V lost 3 bases and J 0 bases, leaving 9 bases between the germline ends. The CDR3 sequence is CASSFRRSSNQPQHF. The CDR3 DNA reads as TGTGCCAGCAGTTTCCGACGGAGTAGCAATCAGCCCCAGCATTTT.

Ten or more counts support this clonotype. This chain uses TRBV2 with TRBJ1-2, with 7 positions matching TRBD1. Trimming cost V 6 bases and J 6 bases; bases outside gene matches: 13. The CDR3 contains 15 residues. The germline CDR1 and CDR2 sequences are SNHLY and FYNNEI. The CDR3 region is CASREQGRLYDGYTF. CDR3 coding DNA: TGTGCCAGCAGGGAACAGGGGCGGTTATACGATGGCTACACCTTC.

This clonotype has more than one count but fewer than ten. The junction departs from germline at one end; a sequencing error may be responsible. The V and J genes are TRBV7-9 and TRBJ1-1; D unclear. The CDR3 contains 11 residues. Per the germline V gene, CDR1 is SEHNR and CDR2 is FQNEAQ (reference sequence). In nucleotides, the CDR3 is TGTGCCAGCAGCTTAGTTGGCCCGCCGGTCTTT. Amino acids: CASSLVGPPVF.

This clonotype was observed many times. The chain couples TRBV20-1 to TRBJ2-2; D not resolved. Germline-derived CDR1 and CDR2 are DFQATT and SNEGSKA (reference sequence). There are 11 residues in the CDR3. V dropped 4 bases and J dropped 3 bases, with 3 bases sitting between them. The CDR3 DNA reads as TGCAGTGCTACCGACACCGGGGAGCTGTTTTTT. This sequence encodes CSATDTGELFF.

The rearrangement joins TRBV10-3 to TRBJ2-7; D call uncertain. Germline V lookup: CDR1 ENHRY, CDR2 SYGVKD. The CDR3 is 14 residues long. V lost 4 bases and J lost 4, with 14 bases in between. The chain's CDR3 is CAISAGPVAYEQYF. CDR3 nucleotide sequence: TGTGCCATCAGTGCCGGCCCGGTGGCTTACGAGCAGTACTTC.

This clonotype was detected ten times or more. V usage is TRBV6-9 and J usage is TRBJ2-5; D tentatively reads TRBD1 or TRBD2 (5 bases each). The CDR3 spans 15 residues. Trimming took off 7 bases at V and 5 bases at J, with 20 bases between the two ends. The germline gives CDR1 MNHGY, CDR2 SVAAGI. DNA for the CDR3: TGTGCCAGCACCCGGGACGCACCTGAGGGGGAGACCCAGTACTTC. It translates to CASTRDAPEGETQYF.

The J gene is TRBJ1-5, the V gene TRBV28; no clear D gene. V lost 6 bases, J lost 6 bases, and 9 bases lay in between. Germline V lookup: CDR1 MDHEN, CDR2 SYDVKM. The CDR3 covers 12 residues. The CDR3 sequence: CASSPHGQPQHF. DNA of the CDR3: TGTGCCAGCAGCCCACACGGTCAGCCCCAGCATTTT.

Many counts were recorded for this clonotype. The chain joins TRBV6-5 to TRBJ1-2, with a possible D match to TRBD1 (5 bases). Germline CDR1 reads MNHEY; CDR2 reads SVGAGI. This CDR3 is 13 amino acids long. V shed 2 bases and J shed 4 bases, with 8 bases lying between them. The CDR3: CASSYGGGYGYTF. The DNA of the CDR3 is TGTGCCAGCAGTTACGGGGGGGGCTATGGCTACACCTTC.

In this sample, this clonotype turned up many times. V and J are TRBV6-1 and TRBJ2-1; 10 bases agree with TRBD1. Looked up from germline, CDR1 is MNHNS and CDR2 is SASEGT. V trimming: 5 bases; J trimming: 4 bases; junction bases outside the gene matches: 20. CDR3 size: 20 residues. The CDR3 loop reads CASSPDRGRVIGSRYNEQFF. The DNA of the CDR3 is TGTGCCAGCAGTCCAGACAGGGGGCGCGTCATAGGCTCGAGATACAATGAGCAGTTCTTC.

This clonotype was observed many times. This chain uses TRBV12-3 or TRBV12-4 with TRBJ2-1; 10 bases map to TRBD2. This CDR3 is 15 amino acids long. V was clipped by 4 bases and J by 0 bases; unmatched bases: 0. The chain's CDR3 is CASSSSGGSYNEQFF. CDR3 nucleotides: TGTGCCAGCAGTTCTAGCGGGGGCTCCTACAATGAGCAGTTCTTC.